The 5 T cell receptor beta chains below all came from one sample that was sequenced in a study of blood T cells in healthy people across ages. With a J-beta primer mix and a sample-barcoded 5' primer, a second PCR ran 7 to 11 cycles. TCRdb re-called the 5' RACE reads with MiXCR, one entry per CDR3 protein. The sample lists roughly 500,000 distinct CDR3 sequences; approximately 25% were seen once. These same data were also listed under a study on T cells of mothers and their children.

The sample comprised blood. The receptors were gathered from a boy younger than 18 in good health.

This clonotype occurred a few times. The chain recombines TRBV20-1 with TRBJ2-7; 11 positions agree with TRBD2. Trimming at V came to 6 bases and at J to 0 bases, leaving 10 bases not matched to a gene. Germline V lookup: CDR1 DFQATT, CDR2 SNEGSKA (reference sequence). CDR3 size: 16 residues. The CDR3: CSAATSGSGSSYEQYF. The CDR3 bases are TGCAGTGCGGCCACTAGCGGGAGTGGGAGCTCCTACGAGCAGTACTTC.

This clonotype was detected a few times. J is TRBJ2-5 and V is TRBV7-2; TRBD2 aligns across 9 bases. J was trimmed by 1 base and V by 3 bases; bases with no gene match: 0. The V gene's germline CDR1 is SGHTA and CDR2 FQGNSA. The CDR3 covers 14 residues. The CDR3 loop is CASSLREGQETQYF. The CDR3, as DNA: TGTGCCAGCAGCTTGCGGGAGGGCCAAGAGACCCAGTACTTC.

There are a few counts of this clonotype. J is TRBJ1-4 and V is TRBV7-6, with no clear D. The CDR3 loop spans 16 amino acids. V lost 3 bases to trimming and J lost 1 base, with 12 bases between them. Germline CDR1 is SGHVS and CDR2 is FNYEAQ. CDR3 nucleotide sequence: TGTGCCAGCAGCTTCCCTAGGGAAGGAACTAATGAAAAACTGTTTTTT. Residues: CASSFPREGTNEKLFF.

This clonotype has more than one count but fewer than ten. This rearrangement joins TRBV2 to TRBJ1-4; D gene unclear. The CDR3 contains 14 residues. From germline, CDR1 is SNHLY and CDR2 FYNNEI. V was clipped by 6 bases and J by 6 bases, with 14 bases between them. Written as DNA, the CDR3 is TGTGCCAGCAGCCAGGCAGGTCCCGATGAAAAACTGTTTTTT. Its translation: CASSQAGPDEKLFF.

This clonotype was counted at least ten times. The chain carries TRBV29-1 and TRBJ2-3, with D uncertain. Trimming cost V 4 bases and J 4 bases, with 6 bases left between them. The CDR3 consists of 11 residues. Germline CDR1 is SQVTM and CDR2 is ANQGSEA. The CDR3 sequence: CSVAVADTQYF. The CDR3 bases are TGCAGCGTTGCCGTGGCAGATACGCAGTATTTT.